A selection of T cell receptor beta chains follows, all from one sample in a study of shared clonotypes between healthy human individuals. Sequencing used immunoSEQ multiplex PCR; TCRdb keeps in-frame clones, though not all of them. The sample carries approximately 2.5 million clones, roughly 93% recorded once. Sequencing used naive CD4+ T cells from PBMCs. The receptors were sampled from a man aged 18 to 35 in good health. Some clones in this sample may be carry-over from other donors' samples. Each CDR3 is given with its conserved first and last residue. Each record gives: CDR3 length, J gene, V gene, clone size, D gene, CDR3 DNA, CDR3 protein. D genes are given only for firm matches. Not all rows give a size; the values are once, few, many and, for expanded clones, a class.

len: 14
j_gene: TRBJ2-3
v_gene: TRBV11-3
abundance: .
d_gene: .
CDR3nt: TGTGCCAGCAGCCAAGGACCAAACACAGATACGCAGTATTTT
CDR3aa: CASSQGPNTDTQYF

len: 16
j_gene: TRBJ1-2
v_gene: TRBV5-1
abundance: .
d_gene: TRBD1
CDR3nt: TGCGCCAGCAGCTCAGGGGGTGGCAGCTCAAACTATGGCTACACCTTC
CDR3aa: CASSSGGGSSNYGYTF

len: 19
j_gene: TRBJ2-1
v_gene: TRBV4-1
abundance: .
d_gene: .
CDR3nt: TGCGCCAGCAGCCAAGATGGGGGGCCGGGACTAACTTACTACAATGAGCAGTTCTTC
CDR3aa: CASSQDGGPGLTYYNEQFF

len: 15
j_gene: TRBJ2-5
v_gene: TRBV18
abundance: many
d_gene: TRBD2
CDR3nt: TGTGCCAGCTCATCCGGGACTAGCGGAGAAGAGACCCAGTACTTC
CDR3aa: CASSSGTSGEETQYF

len: 14
j_gene: TRBJ2-2
v_gene: TRBV7-3
abundance: .
d_gene: TRBD1
CDR3nt: TGTGCCAGCAGGACGACAGGGGTGACCGGGGAGCTGTTTTTT
CDR3aa: CASRTTGVTGELFF

len: 15
j_gene: TRBJ1-2
v_gene: TRBV5-1
abundance: .
d_gene: .
CDR3nt: TGCGCCAGCAGCGGGCCCCCAGGGGCCAACTATGGCTACACCTTC
CDR3aa: CASSGPPGANYGYTF

len: 15
j_gene: TRBJ1-5
v_gene: TRBV5-1
abundance: .
d_gene: .
CDR3nt: TGCGCCAGCAGCCCCGACAGTAACGGGGTTCAGCCCCAGCATTTT
CDR3aa: CASSPDSNGVQPQHF

len: 16
j_gene: TRBJ2-5
v_gene: TRBV4-1
abundance: .
d_gene: TRBD2
CDR3nt: TGCGCCAGCAGCCCCCGGAGTGGCGGGAGGCGGGAGACCCAGTACTTC
CDR3aa: CASSPRSGGRRETQYF

len: 16
j_gene: TRBJ2-7
v_gene: TRBV4-2
abundance: .
d_gene: TRBD2
CDR3nt: TGTGCCAGCAGCCAAGATCTGGCGGGGGGATCCTACGAGCAGTACTTC
CDR3aa: CASSQDLAGGSYEQYF

len: 14
j_gene: TRBJ1-2
v_gene: TRBV7-2
abundance: .
d_gene: .
CDR3nt: TGTGCCAGCAGCCCGAGGAACAGCTCACCATACTACACCTTC
CDR3aa: CASSPRNSSPYYTF

len: 16
j_gene: TRBJ2-7
v_gene: TRBV5-4
abundance: .
d_gene: .
CDR3nt: TGTGCCAGCAGCTTGGGCCAGCGGGCAAGCTCCTACGAGCAGTACTTC
CDR3aa: CASSLGQRASSYEQYF